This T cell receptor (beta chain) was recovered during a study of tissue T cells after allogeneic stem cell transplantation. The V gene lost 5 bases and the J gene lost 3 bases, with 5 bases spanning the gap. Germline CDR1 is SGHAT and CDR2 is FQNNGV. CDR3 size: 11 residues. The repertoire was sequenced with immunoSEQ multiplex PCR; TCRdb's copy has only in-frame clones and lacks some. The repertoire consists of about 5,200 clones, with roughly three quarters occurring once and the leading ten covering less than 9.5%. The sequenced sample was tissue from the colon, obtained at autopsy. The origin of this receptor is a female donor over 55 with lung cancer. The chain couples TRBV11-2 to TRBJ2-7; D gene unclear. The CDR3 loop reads CASSQIYEQYF. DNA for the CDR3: TGTGCCAGCAGCCAGATCTACGAGCAGTACTTC. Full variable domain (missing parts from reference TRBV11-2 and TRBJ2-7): EAGVAQSPRYKIIEKRQSVAFWCNPISGHATLYWYQQILGQGPKLLIQFQNNGVVDDSQLPKDRFSAERLKGVDSTLKIQPAKLEDSAVYLCASSQIYEQYFGPGTRLTVT.